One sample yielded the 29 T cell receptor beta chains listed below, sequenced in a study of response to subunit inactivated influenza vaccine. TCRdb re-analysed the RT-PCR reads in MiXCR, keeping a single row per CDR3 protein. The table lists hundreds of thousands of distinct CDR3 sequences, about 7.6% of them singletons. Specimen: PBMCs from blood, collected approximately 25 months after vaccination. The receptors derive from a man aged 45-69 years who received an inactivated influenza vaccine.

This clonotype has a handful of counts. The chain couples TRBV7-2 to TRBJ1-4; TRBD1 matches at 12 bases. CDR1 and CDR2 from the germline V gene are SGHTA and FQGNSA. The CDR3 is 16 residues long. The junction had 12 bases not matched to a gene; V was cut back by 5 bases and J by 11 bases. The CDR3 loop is CASSPTPGQGASKLFF. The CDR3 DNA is TGTGCCAGCAGCCCGACCCCGGGACAGGGGGCTAGTAAACTGTTTTTT.

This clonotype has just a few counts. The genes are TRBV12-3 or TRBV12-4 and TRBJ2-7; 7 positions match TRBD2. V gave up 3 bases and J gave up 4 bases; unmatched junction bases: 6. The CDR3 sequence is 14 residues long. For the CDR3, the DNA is TGTGCCAGCAGTTTCGCGGACGGGGGGTACGAGCAGTACTTC. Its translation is CASSFADGGYEQYF.

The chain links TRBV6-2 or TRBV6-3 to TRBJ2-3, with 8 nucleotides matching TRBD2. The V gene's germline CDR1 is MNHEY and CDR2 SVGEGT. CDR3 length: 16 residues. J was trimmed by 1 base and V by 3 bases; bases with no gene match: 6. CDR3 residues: CASSYRGLAGTDTQYF. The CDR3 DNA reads TGTGCCAGCAGTTATCGTGGACTAGCCGGCACAGATACGCAGTATTTT.

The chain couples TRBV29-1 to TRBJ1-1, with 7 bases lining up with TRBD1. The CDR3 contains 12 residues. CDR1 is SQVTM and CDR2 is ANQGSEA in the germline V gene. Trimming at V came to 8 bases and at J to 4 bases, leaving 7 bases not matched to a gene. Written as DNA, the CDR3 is TGCAGCACGGGACAGCAGAGCACTGAAGCTTTCTTT. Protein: CSTGQQSTEAFF. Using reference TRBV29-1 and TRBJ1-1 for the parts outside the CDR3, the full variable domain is SAVISQKPSRDICQRGTSLTIQCQVDSQVTMMFWYRQQPGQSLTLIATANQGSEATYESGFVIDKFPISRPNLTFSTLTVSNMSPEDSSIYLCSTGQQSTEAFFGQGTRLTVV.

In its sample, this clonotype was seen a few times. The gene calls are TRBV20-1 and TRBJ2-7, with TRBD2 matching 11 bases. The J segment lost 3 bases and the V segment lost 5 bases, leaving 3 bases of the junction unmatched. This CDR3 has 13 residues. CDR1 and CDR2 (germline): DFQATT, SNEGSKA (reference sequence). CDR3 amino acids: CSAPGTSGYEQYF. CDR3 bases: TGCAGTGCTCCCGGGACTAGCGGCTACGAGCAGTACTTC.

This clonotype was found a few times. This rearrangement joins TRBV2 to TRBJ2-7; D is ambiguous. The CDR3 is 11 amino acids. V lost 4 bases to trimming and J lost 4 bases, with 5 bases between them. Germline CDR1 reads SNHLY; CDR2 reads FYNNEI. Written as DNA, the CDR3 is TGTGCCAGCAGTGGCTGGTACGAGCAGTACTTC. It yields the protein CASSGWYEQYF.

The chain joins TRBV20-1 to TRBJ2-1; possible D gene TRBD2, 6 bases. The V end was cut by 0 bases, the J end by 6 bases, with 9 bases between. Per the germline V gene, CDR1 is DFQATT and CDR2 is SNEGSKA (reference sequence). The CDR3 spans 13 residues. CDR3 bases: TGCAGTGCTAGAGAGACGGGGGTCAATGAGCAGTTCTTC. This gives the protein CSARETGVNEQFF.

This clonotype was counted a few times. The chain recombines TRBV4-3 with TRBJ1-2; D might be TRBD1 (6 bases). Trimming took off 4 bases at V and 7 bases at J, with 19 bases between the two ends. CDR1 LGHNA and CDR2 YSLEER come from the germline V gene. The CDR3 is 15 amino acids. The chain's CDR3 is CASSRPGVLVGGYTF. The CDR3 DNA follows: TGCGCCAGCAGCCGCCCAGGGGTACTAGTAGGTGGCTACACCTTC.

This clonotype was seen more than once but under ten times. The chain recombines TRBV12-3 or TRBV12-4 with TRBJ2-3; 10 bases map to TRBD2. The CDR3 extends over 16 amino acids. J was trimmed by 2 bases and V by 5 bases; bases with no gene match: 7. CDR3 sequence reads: CASSPRTSGITDTQYF. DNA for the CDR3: TGTGCCAGCAGTCCCCGGACTAGCGGAATCACAGATACGCAGTATTTT.

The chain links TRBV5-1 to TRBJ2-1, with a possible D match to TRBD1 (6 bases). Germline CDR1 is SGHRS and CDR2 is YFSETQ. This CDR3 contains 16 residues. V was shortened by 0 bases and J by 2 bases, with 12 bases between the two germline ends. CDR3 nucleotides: TGCGCCAGCAGCTTGGTCGCGCAGGGGACCTACAATGAGCAGTTCTTC. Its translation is CASSLVAQGTYNEQFF.

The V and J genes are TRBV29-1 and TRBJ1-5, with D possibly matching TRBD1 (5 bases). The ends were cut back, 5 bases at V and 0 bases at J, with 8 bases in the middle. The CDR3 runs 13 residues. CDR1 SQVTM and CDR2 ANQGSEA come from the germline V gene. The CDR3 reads CSVQGYSNQPQHF. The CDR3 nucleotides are TGCAGCGTTCAGGGATATAGCAATCAGCCCCAGCATTTT. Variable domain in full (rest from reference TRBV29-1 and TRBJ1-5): SAVISQKPSRDICQRGTSLTIQCQVDSQVTMMFWYRQQPGQSLTLIATANQGSEATYESGFVIDKFPISRPNLTFSTLTVSNMSPEDSSIYLCSVQGYSNQPQHFGDGTRLSIL.

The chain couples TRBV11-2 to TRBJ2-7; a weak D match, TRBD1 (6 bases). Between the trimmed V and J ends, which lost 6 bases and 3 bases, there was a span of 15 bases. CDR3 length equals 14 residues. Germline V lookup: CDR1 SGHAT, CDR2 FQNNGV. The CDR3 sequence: CASSSNRAGYEQYF. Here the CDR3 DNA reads TGTGCCAGCAGTTCAAACAGGGCAGGCTACGAGCAGTACTTC. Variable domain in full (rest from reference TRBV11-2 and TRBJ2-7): EAGVAQSPRYKIIEKRQSVAFWCNPISGHATLYWYQQILGQGPKLLIQFQNNGVVDDSQLPKDRFSAERLKGVDSTLKIQPAKLEDSAVYLCASSSNRAGYEQYFGPGTRLTVT.

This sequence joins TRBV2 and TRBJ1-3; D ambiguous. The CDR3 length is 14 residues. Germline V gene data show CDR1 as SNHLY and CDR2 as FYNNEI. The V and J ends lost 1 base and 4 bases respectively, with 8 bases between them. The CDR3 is CASSEVTGGNTIYF. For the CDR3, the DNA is TGTGCCAGCAGTGAAGTCACCGGAGGAAACACCATATATTTT. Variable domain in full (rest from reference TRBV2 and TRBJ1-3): EPEVTQTPSHQVTQMGQEVILRCVPISNHLYFYWYRQILGQKVEFLVSFYNNEISEKSEIFDDQFSVERPDGSNFTLKIRSTKLEDSAMYFCASSEVTGGNTIYFGEGSWLTVV.

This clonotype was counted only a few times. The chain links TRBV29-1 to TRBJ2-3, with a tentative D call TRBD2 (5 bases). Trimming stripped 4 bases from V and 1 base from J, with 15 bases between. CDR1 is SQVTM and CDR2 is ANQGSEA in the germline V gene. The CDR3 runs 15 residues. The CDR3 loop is CSVGILVRGTDTQYF. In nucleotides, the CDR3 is TGCAGCGTTGGGATACTAGTGAGGGGCACAGATACGCAGTATTTT.

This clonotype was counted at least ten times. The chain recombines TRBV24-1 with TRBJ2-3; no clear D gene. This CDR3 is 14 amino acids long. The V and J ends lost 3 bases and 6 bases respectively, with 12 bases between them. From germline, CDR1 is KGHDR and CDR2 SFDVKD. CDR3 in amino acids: CATSDPQVLDTQYF. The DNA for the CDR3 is TGTGCCACCAGTGATCCCCAGGTCTTGGATACGCAGTATTTT.

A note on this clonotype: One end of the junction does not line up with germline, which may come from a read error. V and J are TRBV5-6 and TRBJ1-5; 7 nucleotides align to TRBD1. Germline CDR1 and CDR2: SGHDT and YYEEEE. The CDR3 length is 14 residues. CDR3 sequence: CASSVGQSNQPRHF. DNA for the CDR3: TGTGCCAGCAGCGTGGGACAGAGCAATCAGCCCCGGCATTTT. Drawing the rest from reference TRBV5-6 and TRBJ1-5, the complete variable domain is DAGVTQSPTHLIKTRGQQVTLRCSPKSGHDTVSWYQQALGQGPQFIFQYYEEEERQRGNFPDRFSGHQFPNYSSELNVNALLLGDSALYLCASSVGQSNQPRHFGDGTRLSIL.

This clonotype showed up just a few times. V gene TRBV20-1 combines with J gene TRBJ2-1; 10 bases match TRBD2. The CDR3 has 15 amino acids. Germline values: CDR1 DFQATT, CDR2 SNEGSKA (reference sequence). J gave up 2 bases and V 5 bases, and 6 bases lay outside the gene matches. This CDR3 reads CSAGRTSGAYNEQFF. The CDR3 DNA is TGCAGTGCTGGGAGGACTAGCGGAGCCTACAATGAGCAGTTCTTC.

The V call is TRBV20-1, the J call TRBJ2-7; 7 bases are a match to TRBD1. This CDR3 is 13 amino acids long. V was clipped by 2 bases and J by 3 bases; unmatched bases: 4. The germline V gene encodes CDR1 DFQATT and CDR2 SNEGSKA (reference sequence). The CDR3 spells CSARPGQYYEQYF. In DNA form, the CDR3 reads TGCAGTGCTAGACCGGGACAGTACTACGAGCAGTACTTC.

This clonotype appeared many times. CDR3 residues: CASRSSSGRVYNEQFF. The CDR3 DNA is TGCGCCAGCAGGTCTTCCAGCGGGAGGGTCTACAATGAGCAGTTCTTC. The V gene is TRBV5-1, the J gene TRBJ2-1; TRBD2 agrees at 10 bases. The CDR3 consists of 16 residues. V gave up 5 bases and J gave up 3 bases; unmatched junction bases: 8. Germline loops: CDR1 SGHRS, CDR2 YFSETQ.

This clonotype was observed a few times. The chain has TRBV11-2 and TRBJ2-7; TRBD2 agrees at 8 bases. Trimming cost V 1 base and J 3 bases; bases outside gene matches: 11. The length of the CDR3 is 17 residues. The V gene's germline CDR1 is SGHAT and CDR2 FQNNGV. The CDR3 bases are TGTGCCAGCAGCTTAGCCCCCCGGGGTAGCGGGATCTACGAGCAGTACTTC. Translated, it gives CASSLAPRGSGIYEQYF.

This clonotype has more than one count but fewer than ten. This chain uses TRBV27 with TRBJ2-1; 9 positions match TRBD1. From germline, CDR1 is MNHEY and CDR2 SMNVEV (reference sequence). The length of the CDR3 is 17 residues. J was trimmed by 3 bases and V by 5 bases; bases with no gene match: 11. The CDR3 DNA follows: TGTGCCAGCAGTCTACAGGCCGGGACAGGGTTCTACAATGAGCAGTTCTTC. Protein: CASSLQAGTGFYNEQFF.

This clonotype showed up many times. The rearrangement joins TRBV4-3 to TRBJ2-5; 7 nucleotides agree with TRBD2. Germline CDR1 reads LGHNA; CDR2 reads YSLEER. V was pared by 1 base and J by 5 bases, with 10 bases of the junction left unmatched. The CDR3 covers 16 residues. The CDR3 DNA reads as TGCGCCAGCAGCCAAGGGTACGGCGGGGGTCGGGAGACCCAGTACTTC. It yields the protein CASSQGYGGGRETQYF.

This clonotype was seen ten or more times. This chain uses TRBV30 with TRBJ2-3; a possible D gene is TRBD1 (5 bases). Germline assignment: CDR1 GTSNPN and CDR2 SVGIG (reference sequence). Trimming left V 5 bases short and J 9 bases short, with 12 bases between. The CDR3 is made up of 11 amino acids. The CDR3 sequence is CAWGQAGTQYF. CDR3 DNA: TGTGCCTGGGGACAAGCAGGAACGCAGTATTTT. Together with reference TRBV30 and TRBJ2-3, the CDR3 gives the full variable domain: SQTIHQWPATLVQPVGSPLSLECTVEGTSNPNLYWYRQAAGRGLQLLFYSVGIGQISSEVPQNLSASRPQDRQFILSSKKLLLSDSGFYLCAWGQAGTQYFGPGTRLTVL.

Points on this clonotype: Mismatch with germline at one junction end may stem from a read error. CDR3 residues: CTSSLGVPGQGSNEKLFF. The CDR3 DNA is TGTACCAGCAGTTTAGGAGTCCCGGGACAGGGATCTAATGAAAAACTGTTTTTT. The chain couples TRBV12-3 or TRBV12-4 to TRBJ1-4; 9 positions agree with TRBD1. This CDR3 spans 18 amino acids.

As DNA, the CDR3 is TGTGCCAGCAGTTCCCCCCGTCCTAGCGGGATATTTGGAACCCGGGATGAGCAGTTCTTC. Protein sequence: CASSSPRPSGIFGTRDEQFF. This chain links TRBV6-2 or TRBV6-3 with TRBJ2-1; 9 nucleotides match TRBD2. CDR3 length equals 20 residues. The ends lost 4 bases at V and 8 bases at J; junction bases unmatched: 24. Germline V CDR1 and CDR2: MNHEY, SVGEGT.

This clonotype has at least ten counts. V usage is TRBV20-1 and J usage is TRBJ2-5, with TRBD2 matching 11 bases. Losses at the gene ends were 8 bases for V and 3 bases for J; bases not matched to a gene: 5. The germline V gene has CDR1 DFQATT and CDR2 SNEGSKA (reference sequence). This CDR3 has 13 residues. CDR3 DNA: TGCAGTCTCACTAGCGGGGGCAAAGAGACCCAGTACTTC. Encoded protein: CSLTSGGKETQYF.

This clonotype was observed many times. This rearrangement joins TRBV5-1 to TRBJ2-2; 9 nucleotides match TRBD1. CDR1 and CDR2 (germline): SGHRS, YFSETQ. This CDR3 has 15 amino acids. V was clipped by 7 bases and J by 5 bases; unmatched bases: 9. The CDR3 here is CASLSGTGTTGELFF. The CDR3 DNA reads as TGCGCCAGCCTTTCCGGGACAGGGACGACCGGGGAGCTGTTTTTT.

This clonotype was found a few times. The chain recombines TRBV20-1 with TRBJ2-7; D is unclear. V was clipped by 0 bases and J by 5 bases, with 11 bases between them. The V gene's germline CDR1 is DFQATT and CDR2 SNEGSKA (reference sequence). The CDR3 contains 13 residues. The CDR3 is CSARDLKVDEQYF. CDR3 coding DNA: TGCAGTGCTAGAGATTTGAAGGTGGACGAGCAGTACTTC.

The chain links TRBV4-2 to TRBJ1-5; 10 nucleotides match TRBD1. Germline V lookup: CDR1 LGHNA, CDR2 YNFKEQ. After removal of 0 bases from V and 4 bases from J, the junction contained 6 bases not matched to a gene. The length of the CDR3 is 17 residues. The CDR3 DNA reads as TGTGCCAGCAGCCAAGATACTGGGACAGGGGAGAATCAGCCCCAGCATTTT. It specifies CASSQDTGTGENQPQHF.